These 18 T cell receptor beta chains were all obtained from the same sample, sequenced in a study of vaccination and CD4 T cells after COVID-19 (dated by TCRdb to the early 2020s). Antigens for these TCRs are unknown. The protocol used for the library was PCR. The instrument was an Illumina iSeq 100. At the Johns Hopkins FTIC core, DNA from the cultured CD4+ T cells underwent TCR sequencing with the Oncomine TCR Beta short-read assay. TCRdb reprocessing: public reads trimmed at Q25 with fastp, clones called with MiXCR, in-frame beta chains kept. Identical CDR3 proteins give one entry, which carries the most common genes and DNA. Across this sample there are some 16,000 distinct CDR3 sequences, with 30% to 45% seen only once. Clones ranked in the top ten supply around 12% of the sample. What the treatment or condition label conveys for this sample: roughly 11-day PBMC culture with coronavirus spike peptide pools or control peptides (ViraFEST assay).

Source material: CD4+ T cells from blood, cultured in vitro. The origin of the receptors is a human donor who had recovered from COVID-19.

This clonotype appeared a few times. The V gene is TRBV15, the J gene TRBJ2-3; D is undetermined. Germline lookup yields CDR1 LNHNV and CDR2 YYDKDF (reference sequence). V was cut by 11 bases and J by 4 bases, with 7 bases left in between. The CDR3 totals 10 residues. This CDR3 is CASKADTQYF. CDR3 nucleotide sequence: TGTGCCTCTAAGGCAGATACGCAGTATTTT.

V is TRBV20-1 and J is TRBJ2-1, with D perhaps being TRBD1 or TRBD2 (6 bases each). The ends were cut back, 5 bases at V and 8 bases at J, with 16 bases in the middle. This CDR3 is built from 13 residues. The germline CDR1 and CDR2 sequences are DFQATT and SNEGSKA (reference sequence). Written as DNA, the CDR3 is TGCAGTGCTCCCGGAGGGGGTAGTGATGAGCAGTTCTTC. It is translated as CSAPGGGSDEQFF.

The chain carries TRBV10-3 and TRBJ2-5; no definite D call. Trimming pared 0 bases from V and 4 bases from J, leaving 3 bases between. The CDR3 spans 12 residues. Germline CDR1 ENHRY, CDR2 SYGVKD. CDR3 nucleotide sequence: TGTGCCATCAGTGAGTCGCGAGAGACCCAGTACTTC. This encodes CAISESRETQYF.

This clonotype was counted a few times. As DNA, the CDR3 is TGTGCCAGCAGAGAAACAGGCAGGAACCCTCGGGACTATGGCTACACCTTC. Translating it yields CASRETGRNPRDYGYTF. J is TRBJ1-2 and V is TRBV6-1, with D maybe TRBD1 (5 bases). Trimming cost V 6 bases and J 3 bases, with 23 bases left between them. Germline CDR1 MNHNS, CDR2 SASEGT. This CDR3 region has 17 residues.

The chain uses TRBV25-1 and TRBJ2-3; D unresolved. V was cut by 3 bases and J by 2 bases, with 9 bases left in between. Germline-derived CDR1 and CDR2 are MGHDK and SYGVNS. The CDR3 extends over 14 amino acids. CDR3 residues: CASSDPGNTDTQYF. The CDR3 nucleotides read TGTGCCAGCAGTGACCCCGGCAACACAGATACGCAGTATTTT.

The chain has TRBV20-1 and TRBJ2-7; 7 nucleotides match TRBD2. After removal of 8 bases from V and 6 bases from J, the junction contained 10 bases not matched to a gene. CDR1 DFQATT and CDR2 SNEGSKA come from the germline V gene (reference sequence). The CDR3 covers 12 residues. The chain's CDR3 is CSPRGVRLEQYF. Written as DNA, the CDR3 is TGCAGTCCCCGGGGGGTAAGGCTCGAGCAGTACTTC.

V usage is TRBV7-2 and J usage is TRBJ1-1, with D tentatively TRBD1 (5 bases). Germline V gene lookup returns CDR1 SGHTA and CDR2 FQGNSA. Trimming left V 4 bases short and J 0 bases short, with 6 bases between. The CDR3 runs to 13 residues. The CDR3 here is CASSSGMNTEAFF. CDR3 nucleotide sequence: TGTGCCAGCAGCTCAGGGATGAACACTGAAGCTTTCTTT.

The chain uses TRBV28 and TRBJ2-7; maybe TRBD2 (7 bases). The CDR3 has 14 residues. V lost 7 bases and J lost 2, with 15 bases in between. The V gene's germline CDR1 is MDHEN and CDR2 SYDVKM. For the CDR3, the DNA is TGTGCCAGCAACCCCCCGGGGGGCCCCTACGAGCAGTACTTC. It encodes CASNPPGGPYEQYF. Variable domain in full (rest from reference TRBV28 and TRBJ2-7): DVKVTQSSRYLVKRTGEKVFLECVQDMDHENMFWYRQDPGLGLRLIYFSYDVKMKEKGDIPEGYSVSREKKERFSLILESASTNQTSMYLCASNPPGGPYEQYFGPGTRLTVT.

The chain links TRBV20-1 to TRBJ1-1, with D uncertain. The CDR3 is made up of 14 amino acids. CDR1 DFQATT and CDR2 SNEGSKA come from the germline V gene (reference sequence). The V end lost 5 bases, the J end lost 2 bases, and 15 bases lay between the germline ends. The CDR3 DNA follows: TGCAGTGCTCGCAGTTTAGTTTTTAACACTGAAGCTTTCTTT. Protein product: CSARSLVFNTEAFF.

This clonotype was counted once. The chain employs TRBV6-1 and TRBJ2-7, with 8 positions matching TRBD1. This CDR3 contains 13 residues. Germline lookup yields CDR1 MNHNS and CDR2 SASEGT. The junction had 4 bases not matched to a gene; V was cut back by 6 bases and J by 3 bases. This CDR3 reads CASRETGDYEQYF. The CDR3 DNA is TGTGCCAGCAGGGAGACAGGGGACTACGAGCAGTACTTC.

This clonotype is labeled as medium-sized (0.01 to 0.1%). This chain links TRBV28 with TRBJ2-1, with D tentatively TRBD2 (7 bases). This CDR3 spans 14 amino acids. V was shortened by 5 bases and J by 9 bases, with 17 bases between the two germline ends. Germline V gives CDR1 MDHEN, CDR2 SYDVKM. The CDR3 nucleotides are TGTGCCAGCAGTCCTCTAGGGGGGGGGATTGAGCAGTTCTTC. Encoded protein: CASSPLGGGIEQFF.

V is TRBV6-1 and J is TRBJ2-5, with 10 bases that match TRBD1. CDR1 and CDR2 from the germline V gene are MNHNS and SASEGT. V shed 7 bases and J 4 bases; nucleotides not matched to a gene: 9. This CDR3 spans 15 amino acids. CDR3 loop: CASTIRTGGGETQYF. The CDR3 DNA reads TGTGCCAGCACTATTCGGACAGGGGGGGGAGAGACCCAGTACTTC.

This clonotype has more than one count but fewer than ten. This chain connects TRBV6-4 to TRBJ2-3, with 10 bases identical to TRBD2. J gave up 3 bases and V 2 bases, and 2 bases lay outside the gene matches. The CDR3 is made up of 15 amino acids. Germline V gene lookup returns CDR1 MRHNA and CDR2 SNTAGT. The CDR3 DNA is TGTGCCAGCAGTGACAAGGGACTAGCGACAGATACGCAGTATTTT. Amino acid sequence: CASSDKGLATDTQYF.

This chain links TRBV20-1 with TRBJ2-1; D not resolved. V gave up 3 bases and J gave up 0 bases, with 9 bases separating them. CDR3 length: 14 amino acids. Per the germline V gene, CDR1 is DFQATT and CDR2 is SNEGSKA (reference sequence). DNA for the CDR3: TGCAGTGCTAGTATCGGTAGCTCCTACAATGAGCAGTTCTTC. Protein sequence: CSASIGSSYNEQFF.

This clonotype turned up a few times. The CDR3 nucleotides are TGTGCCAGCAGCTCACGGGGACTAGCGGCCTACGAGCAGTACTTC. This gives the protein CASSSRGLAAYEQYF. This chain uses TRBV7-2 with TRBJ2-7, with TRBD2 identical over 11 bases. Germline V lookup: CDR1 SGHTA, CDR2 FQGNSA. With 4 bases clipped from V and 2 bases from J, the junction kept 4 bases outside the gene matches. The CDR3 is made up of 15 amino acids.

This clonotype was recorded a few times. The chain couples TRBV12-3 or TRBV12-4 to TRBJ1-2; TRBD1 matches at 9 bases. The V gene end was trimmed by 4 bases and the J gene end by 5 bases; junction bases not matched to a gene: 8. The length of the CDR3 is 15 residues. The CDR3 DNA reads as TGTGCCAGCAGTTCCGGGACAGGGTTTCGGTATGGCTACACCTTC. Its translation is CASSSGTGFRYGYTF.

The gene calls are TRBV5-1 and TRBJ2-1; D may correspond to TRBD1 or TRBD2 (5 bases each). The CDR3 extends over 16 amino acids. Trimming cost V 1 base and J 3 bases, with 14 bases left between them. The germline V gene has CDR1 SGHRS and CDR2 YFSETQ. The CDR3 is CASSLSSGPRYNEQFF. The CDR3 nucleotides read TGCGCCAGCAGCTTGAGTTCGGGACCCCGCTACAATGAGCAGTTCTTC. The full variable domain, with the rest looked up from reference TRBV5-1 and TRBJ2-1, is KAGVTQTPRYLIKTRGQQVTLSCSPISGHRSVSWYQQTPGQGLQFLFEYFSETQRNKGNFPGRFSGRQFSNSRSEMNVSTLELGDSALYLCASSLSSGPRYNEQFFGPGTRLTVL.

The chain carries TRBV2 and TRBJ2-1; TRBD2 matches 9 bases. This CDR3 has 16 amino acids. Looked up from germline, CDR1 is SNHLY and CDR2 is FYNNEI. V gave up 6 bases and J gave up 0 bases; unmatched junction bases: 6. CDR3 sequence reads: CASSETSGSSYNEQFF. The CDR3, as DNA: TGTGCCAGCAGCGAGACTAGCGGCAGCTCCTACAATGAGCAGTTCTTC.